The 2 T cell receptor beta chains given below trace back to one sample, sequenced in a study of control samples from healthy donors and cancer patients. The repertoire was sequenced with immunoSEQ multiplex PCR; TCRdb's copy has only in-frame clones and lacks some. The sample carries around 90,000 clones, over 80% recorded once. Input material: blood. Receptors were obtained from a man aged 25 to 45 in good health.

The chain is built from TRBV14 and TRBJ1-1, with D possibly TRBD1 on 5 matching bases. This CDR3 has 15 amino acids. Between the trimmed V and J ends, which lost 4 bases and 2 bases, there was a span of 14 bases. Germline V lookup: CDR1 SGHDN, CDR2 FVKESK. The CDR3, as DNA: TGTGCCAGCAGCCGCGGGACCAGTTTTAACACTGAAGCTTTCTTT. Residues: CASSRGTSFNTEAFF.

This clone was detected only once. The CDR3 DNA reads TGTGCCAGTAGTCGGCGGGACAGCTCTGGAAACACCATATATTTT. Translation: CASSRRDSSGNTIYF. V usage is TRBV19 and J usage is TRBJ1-3; TRBD1 matches 7 bases. The germline V gene has CDR1 LNHDA and CDR2 SQIVND (reference sequence). The CDR3 contains 15 residues. The V and J ends lost 5 bases and 0 bases, in that order; junction bases with no gene match: 4. Full variable domain (rest looked up from reference TRBV19 and TRBJ1-3): DGGITQSPKYLFRKEGQNVTLSCEQNLNHDAMYWYRQDPGQGLRLIYYSQIVNDFQKGDIAEGYSVSREKKESFPLTVTSAQKNPTAFYLCASSRRDSSGNTIYFGEGSWLTVV.